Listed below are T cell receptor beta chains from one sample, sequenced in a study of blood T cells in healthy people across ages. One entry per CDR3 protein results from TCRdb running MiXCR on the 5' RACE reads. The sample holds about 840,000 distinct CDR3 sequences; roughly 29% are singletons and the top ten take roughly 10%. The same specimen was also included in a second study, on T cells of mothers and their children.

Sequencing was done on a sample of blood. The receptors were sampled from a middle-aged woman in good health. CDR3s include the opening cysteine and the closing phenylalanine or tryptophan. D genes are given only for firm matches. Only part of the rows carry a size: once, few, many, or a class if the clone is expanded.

CASSLIPSGGPGGEQFF	TGTGCCAGCAGCTTAATCCCTAGCGGGGGGCCCGGGGGTGAGCAGTTCTTC	NA	TRBD2	TRBJ2-1	TRBV11-2
CASSQSLAGSHNEQFF	TGTGCCAGCAGCCAATCACTAGCGGGGAGCCACAATGAGCAGTTCTTC	many	TRBD2	TRBJ2-1	TRBV7-2
CASSLTPSGGKETQYF	TGTGCCAGCAGCTTAACGCCCAGCGGGGGCAAAGAGACCCAGTACTTC	few	TRBD2	TRBJ2-5	TRBV7-3
CASSLGRDNSPLHF	TGCGCCAGCAGCTTAGGTCGTGATAATTCACCCCTCCACTTT	NA	NA	TRBJ1-6	TRBV5-1
CASSSDTSFQETQYF	TGTGCCAGCAGTTCCGATACAAGTTTCCAAGAGACCCAGTACTTC	many	NA	TRBJ2-5	TRBV12-3/TRBV12-4
CASSLGGLPYEQYF	TGTGCCAGCAGTCTAGGGGGGTTACCCTACGAGCAGTACTTC	many	NA	TRBJ2-7	TRBV6-2/TRBV6-3
CASSLSDGTSQPQHF	TGTGCCAGCAGTTTATCCGACGGGACAAGTCAGCCCCAGCATTTT	once	NA	TRBJ1-5	TRBV27
CASSQESNGGYEQYF	TGCGCCAGCAGCCAAGAATCAAACGGGGGCTACGAGCAGTACTTC	NA	NA	TRBJ2-7	TRBV4-1
CASSLRNFYEQYF	TGTGCCAGCAGCTTACGGAATTTCTACGAGCAGTACTTC	NA	NA	TRBJ2-7	TRBV5-5
CASSPTTDSMNTEAFF	TGCGCCAGCAGCCCTACGACAGATAGCATGAACACTGAAGCTTTCTTT	NA	NA	TRBJ1-1	TRBV4-1
CASGPRGTSTGELFF	TGTGCCAGCGGCCCCCGGGGGACGAGCACCGGGGAGCTGTTTTTT	NA	NA	TRBJ2-2	TRBV2
CASSGQRGRFYNEQFF	TGTGCCAGCAGTGGACAGCGGGGGAGATTCTACAATGAGCAGTTCTTC	NA	TRBD2	TRBJ2-1	TRBV2
CASSSGQGARETQYF	TGTGCCAGCAGTTCCGGACAGGGGGCGCGAGAGACCCAGTACTTC	many	TRBD1	TRBJ2-5	TRBV28
CATSDPDRTDGYTF	TGTGCCACCAGTGATCCGGACAGGACGGATGGCTACACCTTC	many	TRBD1	TRBJ1-2	TRBV24-1
CASIGGSNQPQHF	TGTGCCAGCATTGGGGGGAGCAATCAGCCCCAGCATTTT	few	NA	TRBJ1-5	TRBV28
CASSPSGTASTQQYF	TGTGCCAGCAGCCCTAGCGGAACAGCCTCAACTCAGCAGTACTTC	NA	TRBD2	TRBJ2-5	TRBV7-9
CSADEGGSYEQYF	TGCAGTGCGGACGAGGGGGGCTCCTACGAGCAGTACTTC	few	NA	TRBJ2-7	TRBV20-1
CASSLATGSATEAFF	TGTGCCAGCAGCTTGGCGACGGGGTCTGCCACTGAAGCTTTCTTT	NA	NA	TRBJ1-1	TRBV5-5
CASSRGQESGYTF	TGTGCCAGCTCGAGGGGGCAGGAAAGTGGCTACACCTTC	NA	TRBD1	TRBJ1-2	TRBV12-3/TRBV12-4
CASRSDRTNNEQFF	TGCGCCAGCAGGTCGGACAGAACAAACAATGAGCAGTTCTTC	NA	NA	TRBJ2-1	TRBV5-1
CVSSLAMGGDGYTF	TGCGTCAGCAGCTTGGCTATGGGGGGCGATGGCTACACCTTC	NA	NA	TRBJ1-2	TRBV5-1
CATGGRGQGRETQYF	TGTGCCACCGGGGGCCGAGGACAGGGACGAGAGACCCAGTACTTC	NA	TRBD1	TRBJ2-5	TRBV24-1
CSARDLEGEETQYF	TGCAGTGCTAGAGATCTAGAGGGTGAGGAGACCCAGTACTTC	many	NA	TRBJ2-5	TRBV20-1
CASSMPTGSRETQYF	TGTGCCAGTAGTATGCCGACAGGGTCCAGGGAGACCCAGTACTTC	few	TRBD1	TRBJ2-5	TRBV19
CASSNFQGGEQYF	TGTGCCAGCAGTAATTTCCAGGGCGGCGAGCAGTACTTC	NA	NA	TRBJ2-7	TRBV2
CASSLEGLAGPYEQYF	TGCGCCAGCAGCTTGGAGGGACTAGCGGGACCCTACGAGCAGTACTTC	NA	TRBD2	TRBJ2-7	TRBV5-1
CASSLASRQGTAFF	TGTGCCAGCAGCTTAGCATCGAGACAGGGAACGGCTTTCTTT	NA	TRBD1	TRBJ1-1	TRBV7-2
CASSPRQVPGTDTQYF	TGTGCCAGTAGTCCCCGACAGGTCCCGGGCACAGATACGCAGTATTTT	NA	NA	TRBJ2-3	TRBV19
CTSNPGLPGGQFRQYF	TGCACCAGCAACCCGGGGTTACCGGGGGGGCAATTCAGGCAGTACTTC	NA	TRBD2	TRBJ2-4	TRBV10-2
CASAEGAAFYGYTF	TGTGCCAGCGCCGAAGGGGCGGCATTCTATGGCTACACCTTC	NA	NA	TRBJ1-2	TRBV28
CASPNRTYNEQFF	TGTGCCAGCCCTAACCGAACCTACAATGAGCAGTTCTTC	few	NA	TRBJ2-1	TRBV6-2/TRBV6-3
CASSISGTTSTEAFF	TGTGCCAGCAGCATCTCCGGGACTACTTCCACTGAAGCTTTCTTT	NA	NA	TRBJ1-1	TRBV9
CASSLEYRDRDTEAFF	TGCGCCAGCAGCTTGGAATACCGGGACAGGGACACTGAAGCTTTCTTT	few	TRBD1	TRBJ1-1	TRBV5-1
CASSQEWGVGHEQYF	TGCGCCAGCAGCCAAGAGTGGGGAGTGGGGCACGAGCAGTACTTC	many	NA	TRBJ2-7	TRBV4-3
CASSGRGNQGYGYTF	TGTGCCAGCAGCGGGCGGGGGAATCAGGGATATGGCTACACCTTC	NA	NA	TRBJ1-2	TRBV7-2
CGFRGQGGISDTQYF	TGTGGCTTTAGGGGACAGGGGGGTATTTCTGATACGCAGTATTTT	few	TRBD1	TRBJ2-3	TRBV6-1
CASIWRGTDNQPQHF	TGTGCCAGCATTTGGCGAGGGACAGACAATCAGCCCCAGCATTTT	NA	TRBD1	TRBJ1-5	TRBV9
CASSYSDRNDYEQYF	TGTGCCAGCAGTTACTCCGACAGGAACGATTACGAGCAGTACTTC	NA	NA	TRBJ2-7	TRBV6-2/TRBV6-3
CASSLNGGAGRTGELFF	TGTGCCAGCAGCTTAAACGGGGGGGCCGGTCGCACCGGGGAGCTGTTTTTT	many	TRBD2	TRBJ2-2	TRBV7-3
CASSGSQGYEQYF	TGTGCCAGCAGTGGATCCCAAGGGTACGAGCAGTACTTC	many	NA	TRBJ2-7	TRBV27
CASSEALLATADTQYF	TGTGCCAGCAGTGAAGCGCTTCTAGCGACCGCAGATACGCAGTATTTT	few	NA	TRBJ2-3	TRBV2
CSVARQGPYGQYF	TGCAGCGTTGCGAGACAGGGGCCCTACGGGCAGTACTTC	NA	TRBD1	TRBJ2-7	TRBV29-1
CASSRGKERGQKEKLFF	TGTGCCAGCAGCCGAGGAAAGGAACGGGGGCAAAAGGAAAAACTGTTTTTT	few	NA	TRBJ1-4	TRBV7-3
CSVAGPPGGWYNEQFF	TGCAGCGTCGCGGGCCCCCCGGGCGGGTGGTACAATGAGCAGTTCTTC	NA	NA	TRBJ2-1	TRBV29-1
CAISVGGKYYGYTF	TGTGCCATCAGTGTGGGAGGGAAATACTATGGCTACACCTTC	few	NA	TRBJ1-2	TRBV10-3